One sample yielded the 2 T cell receptor beta chains listed below, sequenced in a study of CXCR3-negative and CXCR3-positive naive CD8 T cells (dated by TCRdb to between 2017 and 2020). What the research found in general, with its limitations: TRB CDR3s from CXCR3-positive naive cells showed higher hydrophobicity (lower Kidera factor 4), lower energy, and higher strength and volume indices than CXCR3-negative naive cells.

TCRdb shows the sequencer as NextSeq 550. The Human TCR Profiling Kit (MiLaboratory) was used to make UMI-labeled 5' RACE TRB cDNA libraries. Based on TCRdb reprocessing of the reads, there is one entry per CDR3 protein sequence, and DNA is missing. This sample's clone table shows some 110,000 distinct CDR3 sequences. Around 0.4% of the sample is taken by the ten largest. What these receptors recognize is not known. Input material: naive CXCR3+ CD8+ T cells from blood. What the cell subset or site label conveys for this sample: CD45RO-CCR7+CD27+CD95- naive CD8+ T cells expressing CXCR3 (TNR3+). The receptors were gathered from a human donor in good health. Some clones in this sample may be carry-over from other donors' samples.

This chain joins TRBV5-1 and TRBJ2-7; TCRdb's assignment of TRBD1 cannot be checked, as there is no DNA. Germline V gene data show CDR1 as SGHRS and CDR2 as YFSETQ. This CDR3 region has 15 residues. The CDR3 protein is CASSLGTGRYYEQYF.

The chain is built from TRBV9 and TRBJ2-1; TCRdb lists TRBD1, though no DNA is available to test this call. The V gene's germline CDR1 is SGDLS and CDR2 YYNGEE. CDR3 size: 14 residues. CDR3 sequence reads: CASSVEGYGDEQFF.